This T cell receptor (beta chain) appears in the sequencing data of a study of blood T cells in healthy people across ages. Looking at the study overall: The template switching approach captured approximately one barcoded beta molecule for every two T cells.

Overall study results and limits: Older age coincided with a roughly linear decline in TCR beta diversity per million T cells.

A few counts support this clonotype. What it binds is not known. A J-beta primer mix and a sample-barcoded 5' primer were used in a second PCR of roughly 6 to 11 cycles. A tag from a template-switch adaptor with 12 random nucleotides marked each cDNA molecule. TCRdb independently ran MiXCR on the 5' RACE reads; one entry per CDR3 protein. The sample consists of approximately 810,000 distinct CDR3 sequences, 35% to 40% of them appearing once. V lost 0 bases to trimming and J lost 5 bases; unmatched junction nucleotides: 4. The CDR3 loop spans 15 amino acids. CDR1 KGHDR and CDR2 SFDVKD come from the germline V gene.

The specimen was blood. V is TRBV24-1 and J is TRBJ2-7; 9 bases line up with TRBD1. This TCR was recovered from a man between 18 and 29 years old in good health. In DNA, the CDR3 is TGTGCCACCAGTGATTTGTGGGACAGGGTCGACGAGCAGTACTTC. It translates to CATSDLWDRVDEQYF.